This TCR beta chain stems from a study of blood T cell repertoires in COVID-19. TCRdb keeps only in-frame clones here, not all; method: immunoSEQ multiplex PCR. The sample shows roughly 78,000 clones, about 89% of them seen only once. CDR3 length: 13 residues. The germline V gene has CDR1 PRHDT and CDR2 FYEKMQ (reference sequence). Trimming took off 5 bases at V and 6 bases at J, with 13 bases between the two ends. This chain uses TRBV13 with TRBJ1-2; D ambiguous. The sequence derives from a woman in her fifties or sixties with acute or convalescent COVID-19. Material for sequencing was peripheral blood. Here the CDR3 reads CASSKLRSDGYTF. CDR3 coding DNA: TGTGCCAGCAGCAAGCTCAGGTCTGATGGCTACACCTTC. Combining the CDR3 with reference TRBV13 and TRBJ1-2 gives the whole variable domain AAGVIQSPRHLIKEKRETATLKCYPIPRHDTVYWYQQGPGQDPQFLISFYEKMQSDKGSIPDRFSAQQFSDYHSELNMSSLELGDSALYFCASSKLRSDGYTFGSGTRLTVV.